This entry lists 32 T cell receptor beta chains sequenced from one sample in a study of T-cell memory formation after mild COVID-19. TCRdb independently ran MiXCR on the 5' RACE reads; one entry per CDR3 protein. The data hold a few hundred thousand distinct CDR3 sequences, with about 23% observed a single time. The source material was PBMCs or a T cell subset sorted from them (not recorded which). The receptors originated from an adult woman who had mild COVID-19 (a few samples of this study predate the infection). Cell type and time point are not known.

This clonotype occurred a few times. V and J are TRBV7-9 and TRBJ1-2; tentative D call: TRBD1 (5 bases). This CDR3 has 14 amino acids. Deletions cut 1 base from V and 4 bases from J, with 10 bases between. Germline CDR1 reads SEHNR; CDR2 reads FQNEAQ (reference sequence). The CDR3 sequence: CASSLVAGTYGYTF. The CDR3 DNA reads TGTGCCAGCAGCTTAGTTGCGGGGACCTATGGCTACACCTTC. The complete variable domain, with remaining parts taken from reference TRBV7-9 and TRBJ1-2, reads DTGVSQNPRHKITKRGQNVTFRCDPISEHNRLYWYRQTLGQGPEFLTYFQNEAQLEKSRLLSDRFSAERPKGSFSTLEIQRTEQGDSAMYLCASSLVAGTYGYTFGSGTRLTVV.

The chain uses TRBV30 and TRBJ2-6; tentative D call: TRBD2 (6 bases). Germline-derived CDR1 and CDR2 are GTSNPN and SVGIG (reference sequence). The ends were cut back, 0 bases at V and 4 bases at J, with 13 bases in the middle. The CDR3 consists of 16 residues. For the CDR3, the DNA is TGTGCCTGGAGTGTGGGACTGACTAGAGGGGCCAACGTCCTGACTTTC. It yields the protein CAWSVGLTRGANVLTF.

This clonotype was counted between two and nine times. The V call is TRBV11-2, the J call TRBJ1-2; D may be TRBD1 (5 bases). The CDR3 length is 12 residues. Germline lookup yields CDR1 SGHAT and CDR2 FQNNGV. V was clipped by 5 bases and J by 7 bases, with 11 bases between them. The CDR3 spells CASSLRGTGYTF. The CDR3 coding sequence is TGTGCCAGCAGCCTGAGGGGTACTGGCTACACCTTC.

CDR3 sequence: CASSLEGAVGADTQYF. Written as DNA, the CDR3 is TGCGCCAGCAGCTTGGAGGGAGCGGTAGGCGCAGATACGCAGTATTTT. J is TRBJ2-3 and V is TRBV5-1; D is perhaps TRBD2 (5 bases). V lost 0 bases and J lost 4, with 15 bases in between. Germline values: CDR1 SGHRS, CDR2 YFSETQ. The CDR3 runs to 16 residues.

J is TRBJ2-4 and V is TRBV3-1, with D tentatively TRBD1 (5 bases). Germline assignment: CDR1 LGHDT and CDR2 YNNKEL (reference sequence). This CDR3 has 14 residues. Trimming shortened V by 4 bases and J by 0 bases, and 7 bases separated the two germline ends. DNA of the CDR3: TGTGCCAGCAGCCGGGGCCGAGCCAAAAACATTCAGTACTTC. Its protein product is CASSRGRAKNIQYF. The full variable domain, in which reference TRBV3-1 and TRBJ2-4 provide the parts outside the CDR3, is DTAVSQTPKYLVTQMGNDKSIKCEQNLGHDTMYWYKQDSKKFLKIMFSYNNKELIINETVPNRFSPKSPDKAHLNLHINSLELGDSAVYFCASSRGRAKNIQYFGAGTRLSVL.

The chain links TRBV20-1 to TRBJ1-1; 8 bases match TRBD1. The V gene end was trimmed by 2 bases and the J gene end by 4 bases; junction bases not matched to a gene: 6. Germline V lookup: CDR1 DFQATT, CDR2 SNEGSKA (reference sequence). The CDR3 length is 14 residues. CDR3 sequence reads: CSARIPGTGTEAFF. In DNA, the CDR3 is TGCAGTGCTAGAATACCCGGGACAGGCACTGAAGCTTTCTTT.

This clonotype was counted a few times. J is TRBJ2-2 and V is TRBV12-3 or TRBV12-4, with a tentative D call TRBD2 (7 bases). With 11 bases removed from V and 1 base from J, the gap between germline ends came to 17 bases. This CDR3 is 15 amino acids long. DNA of the CDR3: TGTGCCTGGGGGACAAGCGGGGTGAACACCGGGGAGCTGTTTTTT. Translation: CAWGTSGVNTGELFF.

The rearrangement uses TRBV4-3 and TRBJ2-7; 7 bases match TRBD1. The CDR3 runs 15 residues. V lost 1 base, J lost 1 base, and 4 bases stayed unmatched. Germline assignment: CDR1 LGHNA and CDR2 YSLEER. The CDR3 nucleotides read TGCGCCAGCAGCCAAGCTGAGGGGGCATCCTACGAGCAGTACTTC. Protein sequence: CASSQAEGASYEQYF.

This clonotype occurred a few times. The chain recombines TRBV6-2 or TRBV6-3 with TRBJ1-6; possibly TRBD1 for D (5 bases). In germline, CDR1 is MNHEY, CDR2 SVGEGT. This CDR3 has 14 residues. Deletions cut 6 bases from V and 6 bases from J, with 12 bases between. This chain's CDR3 is CASRTQGSNSPLHF. The CDR3 DNA sequence: TGTGCCAGCAGGACCCAGGGTAGTAATTCACCCCTCCACTTT.

In its sample, this clonotype was seen a few times. The V and J genes are TRBV7-9 and TRBJ1-2; 10 nucleotides line up with TRBD1. The CDR3 is made up of 15 amino acids. Germline-derived CDR1 and CDR2 are SEHNR and FQNEAQ (reference sequence). The J segment lost 2 bases and the V segment lost 2 bases, leaving 2 bases of the junction unmatched. In DNA form, the CDR3 reads TGTGCCAGCAGCTTAACGGGACAGGGGAACTATGGCTACACCTTC. This encodes CASSLTGQGNYGYTF.

The chain uses TRBV7-9 and TRBJ2-7, with a tentative D call TRBD1 (6 bases). Per the germline V gene, CDR1 is SEHNR and CDR2 is FQNEAQ (reference sequence). Trimming removed 5 bases from V and 3 bases from J, with 14 bases in between. This CDR3 contains 14 residues. The CDR3, as DNA: TGTGCCAGCAGCCACAGGGTGGGGAACTACGAGCAGTACTTC. It encodes CASSHRVGNYEQYF. Based on the CDR3 plus reference TRBV7-9 and TRBJ2-7, the full variable domain is DTGVSQNPRHKITKRGQNVTFRCDPISEHNRLYWYRQTLGQGPEFLTYFQNEAQLEKSRLLSDRFSAERPKGSFSTLEIQRTEQGDSAMYLCASSHRVGNYEQYFGPGTRLTVT.

This clonotype was recorded a few times. This sequence joins TRBV11-3 and TRBJ2-7; D is unresolved. V was cut by 3 bases and J by 6 bases, with 12 bases left in between. This CDR3 is 13 amino acids long. Germline CDR1 reads SGHNT; CDR2 reads YENEEA. The CDR3 is CASSFDELTEQYF. The CDR3 DNA follows: TGTGCCAGCAGCTTCGACGAACTGACCGAGCAGTACTTC.

This clonotype was counted a single time. The chain uses TRBV6-5 and TRBJ2-3; no clear D gene. The CDR3 loop spans 15 amino acids. Germline CDR1 reads MNHEY; CDR2 reads SVGAGI. Deletions cut 3 bases from V and 1 base from J, with 11 bases between. In nucleotides, the CDR3 is TGTGCCAGCAGTTATAGGGATCCGGGCACAGATACGCAGTATTTT. Its protein is CASSYRDPGTDTQYF.

This clonotype was seen many times. The chain uses TRBV3-1 and TRBJ2-3; no clear D. Germline-derived CDR1 and CDR2 are LGHDT and YNNKEL (reference sequence). Trimming removed 0 bases at V and 7 bases at J, with 14 bases between. The CDR3 totals 15 residues. The DNA for the CDR3 is TGTGCCAGCAGCCAAGAAGGAACCTTTGGAAATACGCAGTATTTT. It specifies CASSQEGTFGNTQYF.

The J gene is TRBJ2-7, the V gene TRBV6-2 or TRBV6-3, with TRBD2 matching over 8 bases. The CDR3 has 15 residues. The germline CDR1 and CDR2 sequences are MNHEY and SVGEGT. J was trimmed by 6 bases and V by 2 bases; bases with no gene match: 9. CDR3 sequence (DNA): TGTGCCAGCAGTTACGGCGCGGGAGGTTCAGTCGAGCAGTACTTC. It encodes CASSYGAGGSVEQYF.

This clonotype was detected only a few times. The chain has TRBV20-1 and TRBJ1-6, with a possible D match to TRBD1 (5 bases). Germline V lookup: CDR1 DFQATT, CDR2 SNEGSKA (reference sequence). V gave up 4 bases and J gave up 5 bases, with 12 bases separating them. The length of the CDR3 is 14 residues. In nucleotides, the CDR3 is TGCAGTGCTATGGCGGGGGAAGATAATTCACCCCTCCACTTT. Encoded protein: CSAMAGEDNSPLHF.

This chain uses TRBV15 with TRBJ2-2; the D is unclear. Per the germline V gene, CDR1 is LNHNV and CDR2 is YYDKDF (reference sequence). The germline V and J ends were trimmed by 3 bases and 5 bases, with 7 bases remaining between them. The CDR3 runs 13 residues. The DNA for the CDR3 is TGTGCCACCAGCAGGGTTAGGACCGGGGAGCTGTTTTTT. Protein: CATSRVRTGELFF.

The chain joins TRBV5-5 to TRBJ2-5; the match to TRBD2 covers 11 bases. Germline assignment: CDR1 SGHKS and CDR2 YYEKEE (reference sequence). The CDR3 runs to 18 residues. Trimming at V came to 0 bases and at J to 2 bases, leaving 9 bases not matched to a gene. Here the CDR3 reads CASSLGYSGGAGQETQYF. In nucleotides, the CDR3 is TGTGCCAGCAGCTTGGGGTATAGCGGGGGGGCAGGGCAAGAGACCCAGTACTTC.

This clonotype was found a few times. The V call is TRBV2, the J call TRBJ1-5; 7 bases map to TRBD1. Germline trimming cut 6 bases from V and 5 bases from J; bases unmatched to any gene: 10. CDR1 is SNHLY, CDR2 FYNNEI, per germline. CDR3 length: 15 residues. CDR3 sequence: CASRGLGQQDQPQHF. The CDR3 DNA is TGTGCCAGCAGAGGCCTGGGACAGCAGGATCAGCCCCAGCATTTT.

This clonotype was seen more than once but under ten times. The chain couples TRBV9 to TRBJ1-5; the match to TRBD1 covers 7 bases. From germline, CDR1 is SGDLS and CDR2 YYNGEE. V was pared by 3 bases and J by 2 bases, with 5 bases of the junction left unmatched. The CDR3 runs to 15 residues. The CDR3 DNA sequence: TGTGCCAGCAGCGCGGGACAGTCTGGCAATCAGCCCCAGCATTTT. It yields the protein CASSAGQSGNQPQHF.

This clonotype was counted a few times. The rearrangement uses TRBV12-3 or TRBV12-4 and TRBJ2-1; TRBD2 matches 8 bases. Trimming cost V 2 bases and J 0 bases; bases outside gene matches: 3. This CDR3 spans 16 amino acids. CDR3 protein: CASSLLGGVSYNEQFF. CDR3 nucleotide sequence: TGTGCCAGCAGTTTACTCGGGGGGGTCTCCTACAATGAGCAGTTCTTC.

This clonotype was detected a few times. CDR3 in amino acids: CASARTASTDTQYF. The CDR3 region has the DNA TGTGCCAGCGCTCGGACGGCTAGCACAGATACGCAGTATTTT. V gene TRBV12-3 or TRBV12-4 combines with J gene TRBJ2-3; D unclear. This CDR3 region has 14 residues. The V end was cut by 8 bases, the J end by 0 bases, with 12 bases between.

V gene TRBV3-1 combines with J gene TRBJ2-5, with D perhaps matching TRBD2 (5 bases). Germline values: CDR1 LGHDT, CDR2 YNNKEL (reference sequence). There are 13 residues in the CDR3. Trimming took off 1 base at V and 5 bases at J, with 8 bases between the two ends. The DNA of the CDR3 is TGTGCCAGCAGCCAAGGGCCGGGGGAGACCCAGTACTTC. Its translation is CASSQGPGETQYF.

V and J are TRBV5-1 and TRBJ2-7, with 10 positions matching TRBD1. Germline CDR1 and CDR2: SGHRS and YFSETQ. V gave up 3 bases and J gave up 3 bases; unmatched junction bases: 6. CDR3 length: 15 amino acids. CDR3 residues: CASSSRDRGIYEQYF. CDR3 bases: TGCGCCAGCAGCTCCCGGGACAGGGGTATCTACGAGCAGTACTTC.

This clonotype showed up just once. The V gene is TRBV29-1, the J gene TRBJ2-7, with 10 bases aligning to TRBD1. The CDR3 consists of 13 residues. Germline CDR1 SQVTM, CDR2 ANQGSEA. Trimming cost V 7 bases and J 3 bases; bases outside gene matches: 6. CDR3 sequence reads: CSAVGTGVYEQYF. CDR3 DNA: TGCAGCGCCGTAGGGACAGGGGTCTACGAGCAGTACTTC.

In its sample, this clonotype was seen a few times. The rearrangement uses TRBV5-6 and TRBJ2-7; a possible D gene is TRBD1 (5 bases). The ends were cut back, 4 bases at V and 2 bases at J, with 13 bases in the middle. The length of the CDR3 is 14 residues. CDR1 SGHDT and CDR2 YYEEEE come from the germline V gene. As DNA, the CDR3 is TGTGCCAGCAGCGACGTGACAGCAACCTACGAGCAGTACTTC. The encoded protein is CASSDVTATYEQYF.

This clonotype was picked up a small number of times. The chain combines TRBV11-2 with TRBJ1-4, with D possibly TRBD1 on 5 matching bases. The V gene's germline CDR1 is SGHAT and CDR2 FQNNGV. The CDR3 loop spans 15 amino acids. Trimming stripped 1 base from V and 7 bases from J, with 13 bases between. The CDR3 nucleotides read TGTGCCAGCAGCTTAGGGGGCCTTGGGAGTGAAAAACTGTTTTTT. Translation: CASSLGGLGSEKLFF.

This clonotype was seen only a few times. This chain joins TRBV20-1 and TRBJ1-1, with unresolved D. CDR1 is DFQATT and CDR2 is SNEGSKA in the germline V gene (reference sequence). V dropped 6 bases and J dropped 1 base, with 9 bases sitting between them. The CDR3 covers 12 residues. The CDR3 here is CSATERNTEAFF. For the CDR3, the DNA is TGCAGTGCCACAGAAAGGAACACTGAAGCTTTCTTT.

The sample holds a few counts of this clonotype. The chain recombines TRBV21-1 with TRBJ2-1; the table's D call of TRBD2 was not tested on the DNA. TRBV21-1 is a pseudogene locus. This CDR3 spans 13 amino acids. The CDR3 sequence: CAPTRGAAMKQFF. CDR3 bases: TGTGCCCCCACCCGGGGGGCCGCAATGAAGCAGTTCTTC.

This clonotype was counted at least ten times. The chain combines TRBV12-3 or TRBV12-4 with TRBJ2-7, with 7 bases identical to TRBD1. The V and J ends lost 6 bases and 2 bases, in that order; junction bases with no gene match: 13. This CDR3 comprises 16 residues. In nucleotides, the CDR3 is TGTGCCAGCAGCCTGACGCTGACAGGGCTACCCTACGAGCAGTACTTC. This gives the protein CASSLTLTGLPYEQYF.

The chain combines TRBV28 with TRBJ1-5; the D is unclear. V was pared by 5 bases and J by 9 bases, with 26 bases between. The CDR3 loop spans 17 amino acids. Germline lookup yields CDR1 MDHEN and CDR2 SYDVKM. CDR3 amino acids: CASSREGRGRALGPQHF. In nucleotides, the CDR3 is TGTGCCAGCAGTCGGGAGGGTCGGGGTCGGGCTTTGGGGCCCCAGCATTTT.

This clonotype was seen only a few times. V usage is TRBV11-2 and J usage is TRBJ2-2, with 10 bases lining up with TRBD2. With 9 bases clipped from V and 3 bases from J, the junction kept 7 bases outside the gene matches. CDR1 is SGHAT and CDR2 is FQNNGV in the germline V gene. The CDR3 is made up of 15 amino acids. For the CDR3, the DNA is TGTGCCAGTCAGACTAGCGGGTCCTACACCGGGGAGCTGTTTTTT. Its protein is CASQTSGSYTGELFF. Together with reference TRBV11-2 and TRBJ2-2, the CDR3 gives the full variable domain: EAGVAQSPRYKIIEKRQSVAFWCNPISGHATLYWYQQILGQGPKLLIQFQNNGVVDDSQLPKDRFSAERLKGVDSTLKIQPAKLEDSAVYLCASQTSGSYTGELFFGEGSRLTVL.